These T cell receptor beta chains were read from a single sample in a study of T-cell memory formation after mild COVID-19. TCRdb re-analysed the 5' RACE reads in MiXCR, keeping a single row per CDR3 protein. The sample shows 550,000 to 700,000 distinct CDR3 sequences, over 15% of them seen only once. The sequenced sample consisted of PBMCs or a T cell subset sorted from them (not recorded which). These TCRs come from an adult woman who had mild COVID-19 (a few samples of this study predate the infection). Cell type and time point are not known. Each CDR3 is given with its conserved first and last residue. D genes are given only for firm matches. Not every row has a clone size; where given, it reads once, few, many or a size class.

clone_size	j_call	v_call	d_call	cdr3_aa	cdr3_nt
few	TRBJ2-1	TRBV29-1	TRBD2	CSVHRGYSGRDYEYNEQFF	TGCAGCGTCCATCGGGGGTATAGCGGGAGGGACTACGAGTACAATGAGCAGTTCTTC
.	TRBJ2-7	TRBV15	.	CATSTRLGEQYF	TGTGCCACCAGCACAAGGTTGGGCGAGCAGTACTTC
few	TRBJ2-3	TRBV12-3/TRBV12-4	.	CASSPLVVADTQYF	TGTGCCAGCAGCCCCCTAGTCGTGGCAGATACGCAGTATTTT
.	TRBJ1-6	TRBV6-2/TRBV6-3	.	CASSYRHRTRANSPLHF	TGTGCCAGCAGTTACCGACACCGGACCAGGGCCAATTCACCCCTCCACTTT
.	TRBJ1-1	TRBV7-2	TRBD1	CASSVAAGTGVRIASEAFF	TGTGCCAGCAGCGTCGCGGCCGGGACAGGGGTAAGGATAGCGTCTGAAGCTTTCTTT
few	TRBJ1-1	TRBV4-1	.	CASSQRLVMNTEAFF	TGCGCCAGCAGCCAACGATTAGTAATGAACACTGAAGCTTTCTTT
many	TRBJ2-1	TRBV24-1	TRBD1	CATSDSWGQSYNEQFF	TGTGCCACCAGTGATTCCTGGGGACAGTCCTACAATGAGCAGTTCTTC
many	TRBJ2-1	TRBV3-1	.	CASSFKTGRAGEQFF	TGTGCCAGCAGCTTTAAAACGGGGAGAGCTGGTGAGCAGTTCTTC
many	TRBJ1-1	TRBV5-1	.	CASSPAAMNTEAFF	TGCGCCAGCAGCCCGGCAGCCATGAACACTGAAGCTTTCTTT
.	TRBJ1-1	TRBV6-5	.	CASMGLRNTEAFF	TGTGCCAGCATGGGGTTAAGGAACACTGAAGCTTTCTTT
few	TRBJ2-3	TRBV6-4	TRBD2	CASSAQAGGTDTQYF	TGTGCCAGCAGTGCCCAGGCGGGGGGCACAGATACGCAGTATTTT
.	TRBJ2-1	TRBV6-2/TRBV6-3	TRBD1	CASSRDRLYNEQFF	TGTGCCAGCAGTCGGGACAGGCTCTACAATGAGCAGTTCTTC
many	TRBJ2-1	TRBV7-2	.	CASSPRWATYNEQFF	TGTGCCAGCAGCCCCAGGTGGGCTACCTACAATGAGCAGTTCTTC
.	TRBJ2-7	TRBV20-1	TRBD1	CSARDEGQGGYEQYF	TGCAGTGCTAGAGATGAGGGACAGGGAGGCTACGAGCAGTACTTC
few	TRBJ2-7	TRBV30	.	CAWSPPSTRQYF	TGTGCCTGGAGTCCGCCCTCAACGAGGCAGTACTTC
.	TRBJ2-7	TRBV7-2	TRBD1	CASSLRTGVSYEQYF	TGTGCCAGCAGCTTACGGACAGGGGTATCCTACGAGCAGTACTTC
few	TRBJ2-2	TRBV6-5	TRBD2	CASRPSGRAGTGELFF	TGTGCCAGCAGACCTAGCGGGAGGGCCGGTACCGGGGAGCTGTTTTTT
.	TRBJ2-3	TRBV2	TRBD2	CASIPDLAGRIGSTDTQYF	TGTGCCAGCATACCGGATCTAGCGGGGAGGATCGGGAGCACAGATACGCAGTATTTT
.	TRBJ2-2	TRBV11-3	TRBD2	CASSLSAGGFTGELFF	TGTGCCAGCAGCTTGTCAGCGGGAGGGTTCACCGGGGAGCTGTTTTTT
many	TRBJ1-1	TRBV6-5	.	CASSYRRGNTEAFF	TGTGCCAGCAGTTATCGCAGGGGGAACACTGAAGCTTTCTTT
.	TRBJ2-7	TRBV29-1	.	CSVESQGSSYEQYF	TGCAGCGTTGAATCACAGGGAAGCTCCTACGAGCAGTACTTC
.	TRBJ2-1	TRBV2	TRBD1	CASRAGTGHSNEQFF	TGTGCCAGCAGAGCCGGGACAGGTCACTCCAATGAGCAGTTCTTC
.	TRBJ2-5	TRBV6-2/TRBV6-3	.	CASSYLQETQYF	TGTGCCAGCAGTTACTTACAAGAGACCCAGTACTTC
few	TRBJ1-6	TRBV12-3/TRBV12-4	.	CASSFSGRAPTLHF	TGTGCCAGCAGTTTCTCCGGACGGGCCCCAACCCTCCACTTT
once	TRBJ2-7	TRBV29-1	.	CSVGRRGTTYEQYF	TGCAGCGTGGGTCGGCGGGGAACTACCTACGAGCAGTACTTC
many	TRBJ2-1	TRBV29-1	TRBD1	CSVVRQGSSYNEQFF	TGCAGCGTCGTAAGACAGGGATCCTCCTACAATGAGCAGTTCTTC
once	TRBJ1-1	TRBV7-8	TRBD1	CASSLANRQGTTEAFF	TGTGCCAGCAGCTTAGCCAACAGACAGGGGACCACTGAAGCTTTCTTT
.	TRBJ2-3	TRBV19	TRBD1	CASSRTGDLTDTQYF	TGTGCCAGTAGTAGGACAGGGGATCTCACAGATACGCAGTATTTT
few	TRBJ2-3	TRBV5-5	.	CASSTDRSSTDTQYF	TGTGCCAGCAGCACCGACAGGAGTTCCACAGATACGCAGTATTTT
few	TRBJ2-2	TRBV10-2	.	CASRDGGELFF	TGCGCCAGCAGGGACGGCGGGGAGCTGTTTTTT
.	TRBJ2-5	TRBV6-2/TRBV6-3	TRBD2	CASSRTSGSKETQYF	TGTGCCAGCAGCCGGACTAGCGGGAGTAAAGAGACCCAGTACTTC
few	TRBJ2-1	TRBV7-6	.	CASSSRLSGGPYNEQFF	TGTGCCAGCAGCTCTCGTTTGTCGGGCGGCCCTTACAATGAGCAGTTCTTC
.	TRBJ2-5	TRBV3-1	.	CASSQNFDRQTQYF	TGTGCCAGCAGCCAAAATTTTGACCGGCAGACCCAGTACTTC
few	TRBJ1-1	TRBV7-2	.	CASSPRRLNTEAFF	TGTGCCAGCAGCCCCAGAAGGCTGAACACTGAAGCTTTCTTT
few	TRBJ2-1	TRBV7-9	.	CASSLVGLYNEQFF	TGTGCCAGCAGCTTAGTAGGTCTGTACAATGAGCAGTTCTTC
.	TRBJ2-1	TRBV20-1	TRBD1	CSASQTGYNEQFF	TGCAGTGCTAGTCAGACAGGGTACAATGAGCAGTTCTTC
few	TRBJ1-1	TRBV27	.	CASSQFGPPEAFF	TGTGCCAGCAGTCAATTTGGCCCCCCTGAAGCTTTCTTT
.	TRBJ2-5	TRBV27	.	CASSLGVWEETQYF	TGTGCCAGCAGTCTAGGGGTTTGGGAAGAGACCCAGTACTTC
few	TRBJ1-1	TRBV5-6	.	CASSSPGISEAFF	TGTGCCAGCAGCTCGCCAGGGATCTCTGAAGCTTTCTTT
.	TRBJ2-1	TRBV7-9	TRBD1	CASSLSGGPLHEQFF	TGTGCCAGCAGCTTATCAGGGGGCCCCTTACATGAGCAGTTCTTC
.	TRBJ2-1	TRBV2	TRBD1	CASGQGDLYNEQFF	TGTGCCAGCGGACAGGGTGACCTTTACAATGAGCAGTTCTTC
.	TRBJ1-6	TRBV12-3/TRBV12-4	.	CASSFRQTLHF	TGTGCCAGCAGTTTCCGGCAGACCCTCCACTTT
.	TRBJ2-3	TRBV12-3/TRBV12-4	TRBD2	CASTLGLAGGLTDTQYF	TGTGCCAGCACCTTAGGGCTAGCGGGGGGCCTCACAGATACGCAGTATTTT
.	TRBJ2-5	TRBV7-9	.	CASSFPKETQYF	TGTGCCAGCAGCTTCCCGAAAGAGACCCAGTACTTC
.	TRBJ2-1	TRBV10-3	TRBD2	CAISGGLAGVNEQFF	TGTGCCATCAGTGGGGGACTAGCGGGAGTAAATGAGCAGTTCTTC
few	TRBJ2-1	TRBV5-1	.	CASKTGSSYNEQFF	TGCGCCAGCAAAACAGGTAGCTCCTACAATGAGCAGTTCTTC
few	TRBJ2-2	TRBV29-1	.	CSAYTGELFF	TGCAGCGCATACACCGGGGAGCTGTTTTTT
many	TRBJ1-5	TRBV7-2	.	CASSLGTHQPQHF	TGTGCCAGCAGCTTAGGAACCCACCAGCCCCAGCATTTT
.	TRBJ2-3	TRBV20-1	.	CSARDRFRTLDTQYF	TGCAGTGCTAGAGATAGGTTTCGGACCCTCGATACGCAGTATTTT
few	TRBJ2-3	TRBV24-1	TRBD1	CATSDLQGQGPDTQYF	TGTGCCACCAGTGATTTGCAAGGACAGGGACCAGATACGCAGTATTTT
few	TRBJ1-2	TRBV2	.	CASSEGLYGYTF	TGTGCCAGCAGCGAGGGGCTCTATGGCTACACCTTC
many	TRBJ2-7	TRBV5-6	TRBD1	CASSSPSDRAYEQYF	TGTGCCAGCAGCTCCCCATCGGACAGGGCCTACGAGCAGTACTTC
few	TRBJ2-7	TRBV20-1	TRBD2	CSARDPAGVGLPSEQYF	TGCAGTGCTAGAGATCCAGCGGGAGTAGGACTGCCATCCGAGCAGTACTTC
.	TRBJ2-3	TRBV20-1	TRBD2	CSASMTSGGDTQYF	TGCAGTGCTAGCATGACTAGCGGGGGCGATACGCAGTATTTT